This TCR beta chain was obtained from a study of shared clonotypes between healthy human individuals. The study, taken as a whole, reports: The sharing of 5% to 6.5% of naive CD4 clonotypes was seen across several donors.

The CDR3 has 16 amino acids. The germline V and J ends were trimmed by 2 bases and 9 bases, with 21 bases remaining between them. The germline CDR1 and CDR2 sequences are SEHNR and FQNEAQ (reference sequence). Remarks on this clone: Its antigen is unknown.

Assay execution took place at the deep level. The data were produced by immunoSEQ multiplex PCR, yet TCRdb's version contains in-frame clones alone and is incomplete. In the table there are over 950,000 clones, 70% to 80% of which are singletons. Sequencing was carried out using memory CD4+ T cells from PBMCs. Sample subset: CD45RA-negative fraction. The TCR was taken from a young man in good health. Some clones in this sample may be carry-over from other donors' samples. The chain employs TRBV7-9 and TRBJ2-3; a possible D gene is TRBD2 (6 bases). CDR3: CASSLKEGVGTITQYF. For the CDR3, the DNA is TGTGCCAGCAGCTTAAAGGAGGGAGTCGGGACCATAACGCAGTATTTT.